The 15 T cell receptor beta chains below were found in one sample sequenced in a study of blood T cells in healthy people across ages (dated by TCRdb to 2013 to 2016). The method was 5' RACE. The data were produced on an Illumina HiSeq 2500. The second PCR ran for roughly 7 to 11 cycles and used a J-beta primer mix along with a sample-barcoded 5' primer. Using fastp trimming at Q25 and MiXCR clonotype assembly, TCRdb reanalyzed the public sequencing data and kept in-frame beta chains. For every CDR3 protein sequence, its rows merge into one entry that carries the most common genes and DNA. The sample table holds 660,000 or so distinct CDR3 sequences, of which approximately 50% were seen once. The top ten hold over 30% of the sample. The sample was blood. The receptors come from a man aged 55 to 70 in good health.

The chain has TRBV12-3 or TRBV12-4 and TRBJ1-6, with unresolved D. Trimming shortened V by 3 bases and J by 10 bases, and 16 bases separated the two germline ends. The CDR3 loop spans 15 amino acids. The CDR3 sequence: CASSFGGSGESPLHF. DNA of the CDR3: TGTGCCAGCAGTTTTGGAGGCAGTGGAGAGTCACCCCTCCACTTT.

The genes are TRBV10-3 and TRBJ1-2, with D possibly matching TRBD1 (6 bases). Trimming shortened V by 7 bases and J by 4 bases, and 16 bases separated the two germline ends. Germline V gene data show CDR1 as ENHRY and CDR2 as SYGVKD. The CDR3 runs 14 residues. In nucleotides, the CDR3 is TGTGCCATCACCCAGGACAGCTCTAGCTATGGCTACACCTTC. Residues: CAITQDSSSYGYTF.

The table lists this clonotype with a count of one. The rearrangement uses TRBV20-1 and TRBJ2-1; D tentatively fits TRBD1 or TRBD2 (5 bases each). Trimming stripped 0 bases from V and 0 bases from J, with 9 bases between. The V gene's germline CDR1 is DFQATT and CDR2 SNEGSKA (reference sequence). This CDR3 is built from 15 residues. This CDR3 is CSARDPGLSYNEQFF. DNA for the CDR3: TGCAGTGCTAGAGATCCGGGGCTCTCCTACAATGAGCAGTTCTTC.

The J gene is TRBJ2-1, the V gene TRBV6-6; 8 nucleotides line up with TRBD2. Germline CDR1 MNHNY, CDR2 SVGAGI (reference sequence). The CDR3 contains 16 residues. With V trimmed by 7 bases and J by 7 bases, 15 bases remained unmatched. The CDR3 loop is CASTAIGGGSGNEQFF. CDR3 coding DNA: TGTGCCAGCACGGCTATCGGCGGGGGGTCTGGGAATGAGCAGTTCTTC.

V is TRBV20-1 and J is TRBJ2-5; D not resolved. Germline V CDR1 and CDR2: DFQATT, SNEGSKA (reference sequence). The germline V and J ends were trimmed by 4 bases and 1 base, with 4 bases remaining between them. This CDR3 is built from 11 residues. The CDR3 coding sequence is TGCAGTGCTAATATCCAAGAGACCCAGTACTTC. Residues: CSANIQETQYF.

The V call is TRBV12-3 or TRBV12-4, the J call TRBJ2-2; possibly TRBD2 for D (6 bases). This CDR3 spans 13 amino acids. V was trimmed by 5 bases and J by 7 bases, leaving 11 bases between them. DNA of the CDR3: TGTGCCAGCAGTGACCTAGCGATCGGGGAGCTGTTTTTT. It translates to CASSDLAIGELFF.

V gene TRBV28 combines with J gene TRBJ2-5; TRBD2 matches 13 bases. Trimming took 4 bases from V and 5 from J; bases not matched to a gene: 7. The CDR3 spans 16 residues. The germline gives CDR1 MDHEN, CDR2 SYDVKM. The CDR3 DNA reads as TGTGCCAGCAGTTCCGCCCCACTAGCGGGGGGGGAGACCCAGTACTTC. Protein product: CASSSAPLAGGETQYF.

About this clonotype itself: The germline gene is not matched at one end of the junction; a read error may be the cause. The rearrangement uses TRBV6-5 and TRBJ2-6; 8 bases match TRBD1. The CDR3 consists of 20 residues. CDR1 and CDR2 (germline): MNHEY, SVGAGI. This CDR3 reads CASSLTRPGTGISGANALTF. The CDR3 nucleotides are TGTGCCAGCAGTTTAACCCGGCCGGGGACAGGAATCTCTGGGGCCAACGCCCTGACTTTC.

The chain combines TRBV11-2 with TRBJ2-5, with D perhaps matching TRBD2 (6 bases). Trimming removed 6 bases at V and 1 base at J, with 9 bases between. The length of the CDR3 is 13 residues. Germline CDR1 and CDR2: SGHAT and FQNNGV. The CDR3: CASREGTQETQYF. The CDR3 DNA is TGTGCCAGCAGGGAGGGGACCCAAGAGACCCAGTACTTC.

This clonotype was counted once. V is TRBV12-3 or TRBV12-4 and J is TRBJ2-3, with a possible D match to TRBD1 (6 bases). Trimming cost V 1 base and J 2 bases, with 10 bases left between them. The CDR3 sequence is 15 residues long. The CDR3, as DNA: TGTGCCAGCAGTTTAGGGGGACACTACACAGATACGCAGTATTTT. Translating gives CASSLGGHYTDTQYF.

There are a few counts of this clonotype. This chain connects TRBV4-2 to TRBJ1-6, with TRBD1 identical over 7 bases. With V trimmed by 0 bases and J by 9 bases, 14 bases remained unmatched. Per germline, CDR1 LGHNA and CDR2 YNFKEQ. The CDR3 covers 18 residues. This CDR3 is CASSQDPQGRSLVSPLHF. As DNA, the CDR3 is TGTGCCAGCAGCCAAGATCCACAGGGGCGTAGTTTAGTTTCACCCCTCCACTTT.

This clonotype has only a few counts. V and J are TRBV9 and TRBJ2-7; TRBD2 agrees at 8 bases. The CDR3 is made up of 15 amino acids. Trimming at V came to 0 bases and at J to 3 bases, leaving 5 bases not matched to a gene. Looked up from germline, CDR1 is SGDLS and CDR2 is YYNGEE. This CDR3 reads CASSVGPAGVYEQYF. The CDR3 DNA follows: TGTGCCAGCAGCGTAGGCCCAGCGGGGGTCTACGAGCAGTACTTC.

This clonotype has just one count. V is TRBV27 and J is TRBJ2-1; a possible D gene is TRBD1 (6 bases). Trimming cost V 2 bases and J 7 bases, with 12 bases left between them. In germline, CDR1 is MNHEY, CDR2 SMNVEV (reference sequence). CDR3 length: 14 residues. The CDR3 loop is CASSLIQGRNEQFF. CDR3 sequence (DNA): TGTGCCAGCAGTTTAATCCAGGGGAGAAATGAGCAGTTCTTC.

The CDR3 nucleotides are TGTGCCAGCAGCTTAACGGGGGCCCAGACGCAGTATTTT. Amino acids: CASSLTGAQTQYF. The rearrangement uses TRBV7-2 and TRBJ2-3; D may be TRBD1 or TRBD2 (6 bases each). Per germline, CDR1 SGHTA and CDR2 FQGNSA. The CDR3 runs 13 residues. V was pared by 2 bases and J by 9 bases, with 12 bases between.

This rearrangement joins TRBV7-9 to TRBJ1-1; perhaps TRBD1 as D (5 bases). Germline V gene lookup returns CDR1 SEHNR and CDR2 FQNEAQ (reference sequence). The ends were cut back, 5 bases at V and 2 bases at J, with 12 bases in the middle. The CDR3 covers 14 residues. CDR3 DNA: TGTGCCAGCAGCCAGCTCAGGGTAAACACTGAAGCTTTCTTT. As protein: CASSQLRVNTEAFF.